This T cell receptor (beta chain) came from a study of beta chain features in type 1 diabetes. The isolated RNA, all of it, was reverse transcribed, so expressed TCRB transcripts were what got sequenced. Method: immunoSEQ multiplex PCR; TCRdb's copy keeps in-frame clones and lacks some. The data hold around 450,000 clones, with more than 9.5% observed a single time. This clone turned up a few times. Trimming cost V 3 bases and J 5 bases, with 7 bases left between them. The CDR3 runs to 12 residues. CDR1 is LGHNT, CDR2 FRNRAP, per germline. This chain connects TRBV12-5 to TRBJ2-5, with D hard to call. The sequenced sample consisted of naive CD4+ T cells from blood. The TCR was taken from a woman aged 18-29 years in good health. CDR3 protein: CASGLNEETQYF. CDR3 DNA sequence: TGTGCTAGTGGTTTAAACGAGGAGACCCAGTACTTC.